In its sample, the clone carrying this T cell receptor beta chain was seen a few times. Its antigen remains unidentified. These data originate in a study of cytomegalovirus exposure and HLA in healthy donors. Some clones are missing from TCRdb's copy, which holds only in-frame ones; the method was immunoSEQ multiplex PCR. The repertoire holds about 110,000 clones, with approximately 90% as singletons. V was trimmed by 6 bases and J by 6 bases, leaving 17 bases between them. This CDR3 comprises 14 residues. Germline V lookup: CDR1 MNHEY, CDR2 SMNVEV (reference sequence). Notes on the study in general: With high specificity and sensitivity, the classifier reportedly diagnosed cytomegalovirus status. Investigators reported 150 to 200 TCR beta chains as tied to cytomegalovirus. Across donors, most TCRs were seen rarely, yet some public ones were widespread. That first-cohort TCR clusters tended to co-occur in the 90 to 150 validation repertoires was found in a later analysis.

What was sequenced was PBMCs. The clonotype was recovered from a woman between 18 and 29 years old in good health and CMV-seronegative. The chain combines TRBV27 with TRBJ1-2; D is perhaps TRBD1 (5 bases). CDR3 coding DNA: TGTGCCAGCAGCCCAACCCCGGGGGGGGATGGCTACACCTTC. This translates into CASSPTPGGDGYTF.